A single sample gave rise to the 27 T cell receptor beta chains below, sequenced in a study of cytomegalovirus exposure and HLA in healthy donors. Vbeta (60) and Jbeta (13) primers were used in the PCR. TCRdb keeps only in-frame clones here, not all; method: immunoSEQ multiplex PCR. The data show some 170,000 clones, approximately 75% seen once. Sample: PBMCs. The source of these receptors is a man aged 25 to 40 in good health and CMV-seropositive.

This clone appeared a single time. The V and J genes are TRBV27 and TRBJ2-1; the match to TRBD1 covers 11 bases. The CDR3 contains 15 residues. After removal of 2 bases from V and 5 bases from J, the junction contained 2 bases not matched to a gene. CDR1 and CDR2 from the germline V gene are MNHEY and SMNVEV (reference sequence). CDR3 sequence (DNA): TGTGCCAGCAGTTTAGGGACAGGGGGAGACAATGAGCAGTTCTTC. Translating gives CASSLGTGGDNEQFF.

There are a few counts of this clone. This chain joins TRBV9 and TRBJ2-5, with 11 bases fitting TRBD2. The trim removed 3 bases at V and 1 base at J, leaving 17 bases unmatched. CDR1 is SGDLS, CDR2 YYNGEE, per germline. The CDR3 contains 20 residues. The CDR3 here is CASSGGLGLAGGGVQETQYF. CDR3 in DNA: TGTGCCAGCAGCGGGGGCTTAGGGCTAGCGGGGGGCGGGGTCCAAGAGACCCAGTACTTC.

This sequence joins TRBV2 and TRBJ1-1; maybe TRBD1 (5 bases). Trimming left V 6 bases short and J 0 bases short, with 11 bases between. Per the germline V gene, CDR1 is SNHLY and CDR2 is FYNNEI. The CDR3 spans 14 residues. In DNA, the CDR3 is TGTGCCAGCAGGTCCGACAGCGTGAACACTGAAGCTTTCTTT. Amino acid sequence: CASRSDSVNTEAFF. Full variable domain (remainder filled in from reference TRBV2 and TRBJ1-1): EPEVTQTPSHQVTQMGQEVILRCVPISNHLYFYWYRQILGQKVEFLVSFYNNEISEKSEIFDDQFSVERPDGSNFTLKIRSTKLEDSAMYFCASRSDSVNTEAFFGQGTRLTVV.

The V and J genes are TRBV5-1 and TRBJ1-6; D might be TRBD1 (6 bases). This CDR3 has 15 residues. With 0 bases removed from V and 7 bases from J, the gap between germline ends came to 11 bases. Germline V gene lookup returns CDR1 SGHRS and CDR2 YFSETQ. CDR3 loop: CASSLGTGRNSPLHF. Here the CDR3 DNA reads TGCGCCAGCAGCTTGGGTACAGGGCGGAATTCACCCCTCCACTTT.

This chain connects TRBV10-3 to TRBJ2-7, with 7 positions matching TRBD1. Germline V gene lookup returns CDR1 ENHRY and CDR2 SYGVKD. Losses at the gene ends were 5 bases for V and 2 bases for J; bases not matched to a gene: 12. This CDR3 region has 16 residues. CDR3 loop: CAISTGTASRTYEQYF. CDR3 nucleotide sequence: TGTGCCATCAGTACCGGGACAGCCAGTAGAACCTACGAGCAGTACTTC.

The chain carries TRBV5-6 and TRBJ1-1; D is unclear. Germline lookup yields CDR1 SGHDT and CDR2 YYEEEE. V lost 3 bases and J 0 bases, leaving 18 bases between the germline ends. This CDR3 has 17 residues. The CDR3 reads CASSSLRRLDMNTEAFF. The CDR3 DNA is TGTGCCAGCAGCTCCCTTCGCAGGCTGGATATGAACACTGAAGCTTTCTTT.

The rearrangement links TRBV7-9 to TRBJ2-7, with D possibly matching TRBD1 (6 bases). This CDR3 contains 15 residues. Per the germline V gene, CDR1 is SEHNR and CDR2 is FQNEAQ (reference sequence). V was cut by 3 bases and J by 5 bases, with 17 bases left in between. In DNA, the CDR3 is TGTGCCAGCAGCTTTTGGTCCCAGGGGCCAGACGAGCAGTACTTC. Translation gives CASSFWSQGPDEQYF.

The V call is TRBV27, the J call TRBJ2-5; D is perhaps TRBD2 (5 bases). CDR3 length: 15 residues. Trimming took 1 base from V and 2 from J, leaving 11 bases between them. Germline loops: CDR1 MNHEY, CDR2 SMNVEV (reference sequence). The CDR3 region is CASSLFAAEQETQYF. CDR3 nucleotide sequence: TGTGCCAGCAGTTTATTTGCAGCGGAACAAGAGACCCAGTACTTC.

The sample holds one count of this clone. This rearrangement joins TRBV6-1 to TRBJ2-1; no reliable D call. V gave up 4 bases and J gave up 4 bases, with 5 bases separating them. CDR3 length: 12 amino acids. Germline CDR1 reads MNHNS; CDR2 reads SASEGT. CDR3 nucleotides: TGTGCCAGCAGTGTGCGATACAATGAGCAGTTCTTC. Its translation is CASSVRYNEQFF.

V gene TRBV27 combines with J gene TRBJ2-7; TRBD1 might be the D (6 bases). CDR3 length equals 13 residues. V was trimmed by 6 bases and J by 6 bases, leaving 15 bases between them. The V gene's germline CDR1 is MNHEY and CDR2 SMNVEV (reference sequence). The CDR3 DNA reads TGTGCCAGCAGCCAATTTGGCAGGGGCGAGCAGTACTTC. Protein sequence: CASSQFGRGEQYF.

V gene TRBV5-1 combines with J gene TRBJ2-7; 8 nucleotides match TRBD1. V was clipped by 1 base and J by 6 bases; unmatched bases: 9. The CDR3 sequence is 15 residues long. Germline V gene data show CDR1 as SGHRS and CDR2 as YFSETQ. The CDR3 loop reads CASSLTGQGTVEQYF. The CDR3 DNA reads TGCGCCAGCAGCTTGACTGGACAGGGAACAGTCGAGCAGTACTTC.

This chain links TRBV4-3 with TRBJ2-5, with 10 bases fitting TRBD2. Germline CDR1 is LGHNA and CDR2 is YSLEER. CDR3 length: 17 amino acids. The V and J ends lost 0 bases and 5 bases, in that order; junction bases with no gene match: 9. The CDR3 loop reads CASSQDSKRGGLETQYF. The CDR3 region has the DNA TGCGCCAGCAGCCAAGATTCCAAGCGGGGGGGATTGGAGACCCAGTACTTC.

On this clone itself: One junction end disagrees with the germline gene, perhaps due to a read error. The J gene is TRBJ2-7, the V gene TRBV5-1, with a tentative D call TRBD2 (5 bases). The CDR3 has 15 residues. Germline V CDR1 and CDR2: SGHRS, YFSETQ. The DNA for the CDR3 is TGCGCCAGCACCTTGGGCGATCGGGGAACCGACGAGCAGTACTTC. Translating gives CASTLGDRGTDEQYF.

The chain employs TRBV27 and TRBJ2-7, with D possibly being TRBD1 (8 bases). From germline, CDR1 is MNHEY and CDR2 SMNVEV (reference sequence). The CDR3 runs to 15 residues. Trimming pared 3 bases from V and 3 bases from J, leaving 15 bases between. In nucleotides, the CDR3 is TGTGCCAGCAGTTTGGACAGGGAGGGGCTCTACGAGCAGTACTTC. It translates to CASSLDREGLYEQYF.

The chain combines TRBV2 with TRBJ2-6; 7 bases are a match to TRBD1. The J segment lost 0 bases and the V segment lost 4 bases, leaving 3 bases of the junction unmatched. CDR3 length: 16 residues. In germline, CDR1 is SNHLY, CDR2 FYNNEI. The DNA of the CDR3 is TGTGCCAGCAGTGTAAAGGGGGCCTCTGGGGCCAACGTCCTGACTTTC. Its protein is CASSVKGASGANVLTF.

The chain employs TRBV7-8 and TRBJ1-3; 8 nucleotides align to TRBD1. After removal of 4 bases from V and 2 bases from J, the junction contained 10 bases not matched to a gene. CDR3 length equals 17 residues. Germline V gene data show CDR1 as SGHVS and CDR2 as FQNEAQ. The CDR3 loop reads CASSSQYRGYAGNTIYF. For the CDR3, the DNA is TGTGCCAGCAGCTCGCAATACAGGGGGTACGCTGGAAACACCATATATTTT.

The table lists this clone with a count of one. The chain recombines TRBV30 with TRBJ1-5, with TRBD1 matching 9 bases. This CDR3 is 14 amino acids long. Germline-derived CDR1 and CDR2 are GTSNPN and SVGIG (reference sequence). V trimming: 3 bases; J trimming: 4 bases; junction bases outside the gene matches: 4. As DNA, the CDR3 is TGTGCCTGGAGGGACAGGGGAAGGAATCAGCCCCAGCATTTT. This encodes CAWRDRGRNQPQHF.

This clone was observed a single time. The chain employs TRBV6-1 and TRBJ1-5, with a weak D call TRBD1 (6 bases). The CDR3 runs 14 residues. CDR1 is MNHNS, CDR2 SASEGT, per germline. Trimming took off 4 bases at V and 5 bases at J, with 12 bases between the two ends. CDR3 region: CASSVVGGDQPQHF. The CDR3, as DNA: TGTGCCAGCAGTGTTGTAGGGGGGGATCAGCCCCAGCATTTT.

The chain is built from TRBV28 and TRBJ2-2, with 9 bases lining up with TRBD1. V was pared by 6 bases and J by 4 bases, with 3 bases of the junction left unmatched. The CDR3 covers 14 residues. The germline V gene has CDR1 MDHEN and CDR2 SYDVKM. The CDR3 region is CASSPTGGTGELFF. CDR3 coding DNA: TGTGCCAGCAGCCCGACAGGGGGCACCGGGGAGCTGTTTTTT.

Of note for this clone: Additional DNA sequences in this sample encode the identical CDR3. This rearrangement joins TRBV5-1 to TRBJ2-7, with TRBD1 identical over 8 bases. There are 13 residues in the CDR3. In germline, CDR1 is SGHRS, CDR2 YFSETQ. With 4 bases clipped from V and 4 bases from J, the junction kept 4 bases outside the gene matches. The CDR3 region is CASSPDRGYEQYF. The CDR3 DNA reads as TGCGCCAGCAGCCCTGACAGGGGATACGAGCAGTACTTC.

The chain joins TRBV4-1 to TRBJ1-2; 10 bases line up with TRBD1. The trim removed 1 base at V and 4 bases at J, leaving 12 bases unmatched. CDR1 and CDR2 (germline): MGHRA, YSYEKL. The CDR3 length is 18 residues. The CDR3 here is CASSQVEGDRGSGYGYTF. The DNA for the CDR3 is TGCGCCAGCAGCCAAGTGGAAGGGGACAGGGGATCCGGCTATGGCTACACCTTC.

The chain employs TRBV7-4 and TRBJ1-5; TRBD1 might be the D (6 bases). In germline, CDR1 is SGHVT, CDR2 SQSDAQ. The V end was cut by 8 bases, the J end by 6 bases, with 14 bases between. CDR3 length: 13 residues. CDR3 bases: TGTGCCAGCTTGGGGGCTTTTAGTCAGCCCCAGCATTTT. As protein: CASLGAFSQPQHF.

This rearrangement joins TRBV6-5 to TRBJ1-5; D remains unclear. The germline V and J ends were trimmed by 6 bases and 2 bases, with 8 bases remaining between them. CDR1 is MNHEY, CDR2 SVGAGI, per germline. The CDR3 runs to 13 residues. DNA of the CDR3: TGTGCCAGCAGGGGAGATCGCAATCAGCCCCAGCATTTT. Amino acids: CASRGDRNQPQHF.

This sequence joins TRBV7-2 and TRBJ1-1, with a tentative D call TRBD1 (5 bases). This CDR3 region has 14 residues. Germline V gene data show CDR1 as SGHTA and CDR2 as FQGNSA. V was shortened by 1 base and J by 0 bases, with 6 bases between the two germline ends. For the CDR3, the DNA is TGTGCCAGCAGCTTAGACAGGATGAACACTGAAGCTTTCTTT. Translation: CASSLDRMNTEAFF. The whole variable domain, remainder taken from reference TRBV7-2 and TRBJ1-1, is GAGVSQSPSNKVTEKGKDVELRCDPISGHTALYWYRQSLGQGLEFLIYFQGNSAPDKSGLPSDRFSAERTGGSVSTLTIQRTQQEDSAVYLCASSLDRMNTEAFFGQGTRLTVV.

The chain is built from TRBV5-1 and TRBJ2-1; 10 bases fit TRBD2. This CDR3 spans 16 amino acids. The V and J ends lost 0 bases and 8 bases, in that order; junction bases with no gene match: 8. The germline CDR1 and CDR2 sequences are SGHRS and YFSETQ. Here the CDR3 reads CASSLVLAGTVDEQFF. The CDR3 coding sequence is TGCGCCAGCAGCTTGGTACTAGCGGGGACCGTTGATGAGCAGTTCTTC.

This clone has just a few counts. The chain couples TRBV9 to TRBJ2-5; 12 nucleotides match TRBD2. Trimming took 4 bases from V and 4 from J; bases not matched to a gene: 5. Germline loops: CDR1 SGDLS, CDR2 YYNGEE. The CDR3 has 15 amino acids. DNA of the CDR3: TGTGCCAGCAGCTCGACTAGCGGGGGCCGAGAGACCCAGTACTTC. This sequence encodes CASSSTSGGRETQYF.

The V and J genes are TRBV19 and TRBJ2-4; D remains unclear. The germline V gene has CDR1 LNHDA and CDR2 SQIVND (reference sequence). V was cut by 2 bases and J by 3 bases, with 8 bases left in between. The CDR3 length is 14 residues. The CDR3 sequence is CASSITLNKNIQYF. The CDR3 nucleotides are TGTGCCAGTAGTATAACTTTGAACAAAAACATTCAGTACTTC.